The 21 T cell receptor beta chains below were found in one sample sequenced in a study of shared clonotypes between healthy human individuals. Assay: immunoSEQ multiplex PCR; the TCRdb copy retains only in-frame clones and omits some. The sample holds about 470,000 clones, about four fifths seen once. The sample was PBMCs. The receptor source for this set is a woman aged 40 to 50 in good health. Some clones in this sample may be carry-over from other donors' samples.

The CDR3 DNA reads as TGTGCCTGCCGGCAGGGGGATAATTCACCCCTCCACTTT. Translating gives CACRQGDNSPLHF. This sequence joins TRBV30 and TRBJ1-6; 7 bases line up with TRBD1. The CDR3 has 13 residues. The germline V gene has CDR1 GTSNPN and CDR2 SVGIG (reference sequence). V lost 6 bases and J lost 5; bases outside the gene matches: 4. Looking up the rest from reference TRBV30 and TRBJ1-6 gives the full variable domain: SQTIHQWPATLVQPVGSPLSLECTVEGTSNPNLYWYRQAAGRGLQLLFYSVGIGQISSEVPQNLSASRPQDRQFILSSKKLLLSDSGFYLCACRQGDNSPLHFGNGTRLTVT.

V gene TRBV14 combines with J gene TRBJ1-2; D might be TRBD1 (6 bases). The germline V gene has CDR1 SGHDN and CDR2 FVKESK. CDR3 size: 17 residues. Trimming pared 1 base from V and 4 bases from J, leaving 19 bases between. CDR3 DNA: TGTGCCAGCAGCCAAGCCTCCCAAGGCGGGGGCTTCTATGGCTACACCTTC. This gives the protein CASSQASQGGGFYGYTF.

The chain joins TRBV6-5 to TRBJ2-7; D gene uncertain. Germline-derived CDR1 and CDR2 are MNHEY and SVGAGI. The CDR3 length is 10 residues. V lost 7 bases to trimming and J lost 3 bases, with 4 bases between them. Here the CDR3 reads CASNGYEQYF. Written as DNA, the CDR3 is TGTGCCAGCAATGGCTACGAGCAGTACTTC.

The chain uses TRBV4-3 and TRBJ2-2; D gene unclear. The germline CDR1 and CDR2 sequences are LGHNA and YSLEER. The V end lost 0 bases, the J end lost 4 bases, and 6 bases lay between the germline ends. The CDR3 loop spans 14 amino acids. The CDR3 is CASSQDWVTGELFF. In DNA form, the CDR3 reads TGCGCCAGCAGCCAAGATTGGGTCACCGGGGAGCTGTTTTTT.

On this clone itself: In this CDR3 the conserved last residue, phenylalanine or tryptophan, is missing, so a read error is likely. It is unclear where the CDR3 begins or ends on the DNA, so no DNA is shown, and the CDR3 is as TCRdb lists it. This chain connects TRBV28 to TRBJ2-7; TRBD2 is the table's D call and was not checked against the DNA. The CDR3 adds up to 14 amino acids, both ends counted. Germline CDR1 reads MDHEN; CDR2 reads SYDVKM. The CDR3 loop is CASSTPSGGGGREN.

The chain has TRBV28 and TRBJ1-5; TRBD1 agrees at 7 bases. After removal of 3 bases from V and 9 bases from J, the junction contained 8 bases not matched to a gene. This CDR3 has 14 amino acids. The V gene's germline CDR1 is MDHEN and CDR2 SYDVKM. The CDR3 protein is CASSFLAGGGPQHF. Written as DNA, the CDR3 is TGTGCCAGCAGTTTTCTGGCAGGGGGGGGGCCCCAGCATTTT.

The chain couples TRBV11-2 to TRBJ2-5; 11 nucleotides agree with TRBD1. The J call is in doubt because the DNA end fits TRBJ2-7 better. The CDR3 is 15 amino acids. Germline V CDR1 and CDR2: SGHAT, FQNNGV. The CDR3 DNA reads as TGTGCCAGCAGCTCCCGGGACAGGGGGATATACGAGCAGTACTTC. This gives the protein CASSSRDRGIYEQYF.

CDR3 sequence reads: CASSSEGNQPQHF. The CDR3 region has the DNA TGTGCCAGCAGCTCGGAGGGGAATCAGCCCCAGCATTTT. The chain combines TRBV7-3 with TRBJ1-5, with D possibly matching TRBD1 (5 bases). The length of the CDR3 is 13 residues. V shed 4 bases and J shed 4 bases, with 8 bases lying between them. Germline lookup yields CDR1 SGHTA and CDR2 FQGTGA.

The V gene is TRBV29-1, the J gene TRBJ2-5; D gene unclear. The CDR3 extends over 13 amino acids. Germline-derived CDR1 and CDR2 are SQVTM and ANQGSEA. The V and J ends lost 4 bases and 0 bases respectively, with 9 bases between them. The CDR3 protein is CSVVGLYQETQYF. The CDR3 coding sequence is TGCAGCGTTGTTGGCTTATACCAAGAGACCCAGTACTTC.

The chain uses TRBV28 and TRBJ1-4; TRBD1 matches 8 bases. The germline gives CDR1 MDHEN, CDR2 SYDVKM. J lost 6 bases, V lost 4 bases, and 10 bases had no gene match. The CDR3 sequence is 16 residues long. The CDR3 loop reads CASSSGTGGRDEKLFF. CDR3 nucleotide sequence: TGTGCCAGCAGTTCCGGGACAGGCGGGAGGGATGAAAAACTGTTTTTT.

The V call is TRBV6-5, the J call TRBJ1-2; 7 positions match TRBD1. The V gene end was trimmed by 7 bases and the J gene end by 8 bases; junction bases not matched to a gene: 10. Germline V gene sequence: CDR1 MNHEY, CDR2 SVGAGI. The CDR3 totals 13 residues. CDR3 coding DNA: TGTGCCAGCACCGAAGACCAGGGGGGAGGCTACACCTTC. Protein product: CASTEDQGGGYTF.

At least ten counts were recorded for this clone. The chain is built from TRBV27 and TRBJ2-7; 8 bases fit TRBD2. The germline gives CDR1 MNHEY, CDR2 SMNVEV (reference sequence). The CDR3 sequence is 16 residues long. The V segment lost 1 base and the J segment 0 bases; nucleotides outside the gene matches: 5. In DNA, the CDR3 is TGTGCCAGCAGTTTATTAGAAAGCGGGAGCTCCTACGAGCAGTACTTC. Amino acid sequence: CASSLLESGSSYEQYF.

CDR3 loop: CASSLAGTSGFYEQYF. CDR3 sequence (DNA): TGTGCCAGCAGCCTAGCCGGGACTAGCGGGTTCTACGAGCAGTACTTC. The chain joins TRBV27 to TRBJ2-7; the match to TRBD2 covers 12 bases. CDR1 is MNHEY, CDR2 SMNVEV, per germline (reference sequence). Trimming at V came to 6 bases and at J to 3 bases, leaving 9 bases not matched to a gene. The CDR3 has 16 amino acids.

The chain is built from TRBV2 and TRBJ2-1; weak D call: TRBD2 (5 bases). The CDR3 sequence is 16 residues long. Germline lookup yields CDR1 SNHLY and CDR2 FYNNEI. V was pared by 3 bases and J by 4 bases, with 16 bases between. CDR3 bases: TGTGCCAGCAGTGAGTGGCGAGGGCTTCGGTACAATGAGCAGTTCTTC. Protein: CASSEWRGLRYNEQFF.

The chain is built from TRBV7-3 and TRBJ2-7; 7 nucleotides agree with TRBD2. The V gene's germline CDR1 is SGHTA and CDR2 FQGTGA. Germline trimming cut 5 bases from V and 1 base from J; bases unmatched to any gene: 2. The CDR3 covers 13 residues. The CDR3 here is CASSPSGSYEQYF. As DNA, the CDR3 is TGTGCCAGCAGCCCTAGCGGATCCTACGAGCAGTACTTC.

In DNA, the CDR3 is TGCGCCAGCAGCCCGGAGGGGGACACCGGGGAGCTGTTTTTT. Protein sequence: CASSPEGDTGELFF. V usage is TRBV5-1 and J usage is TRBJ2-2; either TRBD1 or TRBD2 may supply D (6 bases each). Trimming shortened V by 4 bases and J by 3 bases, and 10 bases separated the two germline ends. The CDR3 runs 14 residues. Germline CDR1 is SGHRS and CDR2 is YFSETQ.

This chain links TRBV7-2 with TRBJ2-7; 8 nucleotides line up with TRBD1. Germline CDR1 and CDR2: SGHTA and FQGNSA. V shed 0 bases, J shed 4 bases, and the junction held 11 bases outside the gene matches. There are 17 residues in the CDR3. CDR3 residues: CASSLALGTGISYEQYF. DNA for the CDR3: TGTGCCAGCAGCTTAGCGCTGGGGACAGGAATATCTTACGAGCAGTACTTC. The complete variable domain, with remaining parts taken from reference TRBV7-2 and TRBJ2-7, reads GAGVSQSPSNKVTEKGKDVELRCDPISGHTALYWYRQSLGQGLEFLIYFQGNSAPDKSGLPSDRFSAERTGGSVSTLTIQRTQQEDSAVYLCASSLALGTGISYEQYFGPGTRLTVT.

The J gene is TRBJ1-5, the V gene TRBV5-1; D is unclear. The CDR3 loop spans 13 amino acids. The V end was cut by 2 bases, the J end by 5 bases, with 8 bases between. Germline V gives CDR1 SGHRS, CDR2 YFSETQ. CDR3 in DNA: TGCGCCAGCAGCTTTGGGGAGGATCAGCCCCAGCATTTT. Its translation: CASSFGEDQPQHF.

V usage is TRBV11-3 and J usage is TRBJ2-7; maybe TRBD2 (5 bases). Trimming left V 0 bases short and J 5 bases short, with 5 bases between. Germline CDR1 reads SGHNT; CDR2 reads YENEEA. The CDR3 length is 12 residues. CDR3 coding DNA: TGTGCCAGCAGCTTAGACGGGGACGAGCAGTACTTC. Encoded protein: CASSLDGDEQYF.

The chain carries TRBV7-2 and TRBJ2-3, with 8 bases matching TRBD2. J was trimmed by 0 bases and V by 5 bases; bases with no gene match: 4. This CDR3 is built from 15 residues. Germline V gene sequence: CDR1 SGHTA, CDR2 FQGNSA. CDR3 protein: CASSKTSGSTDTQYF. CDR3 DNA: TGTGCCAGCAGCAAAACTAGCGGTAGCACAGATACGCAGTATTTT.

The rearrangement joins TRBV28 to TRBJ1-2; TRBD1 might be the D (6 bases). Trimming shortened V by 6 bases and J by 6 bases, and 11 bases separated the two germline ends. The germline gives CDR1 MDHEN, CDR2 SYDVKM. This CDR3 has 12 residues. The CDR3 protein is CASRTRQDGYTF. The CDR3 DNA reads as TGTGCCAGCAGGACACGACAGGATGGCTACACCTTC.